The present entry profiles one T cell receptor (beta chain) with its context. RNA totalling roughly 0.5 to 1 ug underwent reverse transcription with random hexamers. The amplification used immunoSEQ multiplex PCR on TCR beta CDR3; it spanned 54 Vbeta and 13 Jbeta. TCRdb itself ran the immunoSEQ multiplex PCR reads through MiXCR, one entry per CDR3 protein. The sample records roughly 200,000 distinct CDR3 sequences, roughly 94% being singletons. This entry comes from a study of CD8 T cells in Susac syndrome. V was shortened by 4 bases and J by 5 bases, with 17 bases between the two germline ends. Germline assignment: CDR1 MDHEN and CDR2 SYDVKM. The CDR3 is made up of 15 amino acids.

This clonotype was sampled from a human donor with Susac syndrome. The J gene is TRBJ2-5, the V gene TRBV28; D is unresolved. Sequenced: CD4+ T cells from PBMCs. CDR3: CASSSPTRRLETQYF. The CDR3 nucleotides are TGTGCCAGCAGTTCCCCGACAAGGCGCTTGGAGACCCAGTACTTC. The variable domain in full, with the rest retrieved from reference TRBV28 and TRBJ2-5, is DVKVTQSSRYLVKRTGEKVFLECVQDMDHENMFWYRQDPGLGLRLIYFSYDVKMKEKGDIPEGYSVSREKKERFSLILESASTNQTSMYLCASSSPTRRLETQYFGPGTRLLVL.